This TCR beta chain was captured in a study of CD8+ T cells in alopecia areata. Across the study: Twice daily, treated patients received 5 to 10 mg of oral tofacitinib. Study-level points and caveats: Tissue-resident alphabeta T cells belonging to normal skin likewise get sequenced within scalp specimens.

For this clone: Its antigen is undetermined.

Extracted RNA was reverse transcribed, and the resulting cDNA served as sequencing template. The data were produced by immunoSEQ multiplex PCR, yet TCRdb's version contains in-frame clones alone and is incomplete. Found here are about 200,000 clones, around 62% of them singletons; the top ten hold just over 0.45%. This material consisted of CD4+ T cells sorted from blood, taken at week 0. The sequence was collected from a human donor with alopecia areata.

The CDR3, as DNA: TGTGCCAGCAGGGTGCAAGTCTCTGGGGCCAACGTCCTGACTTTC. Amino acids: CASRVQVSGANVLTF. The chain joins TRBV6-6 to TRBJ2-6; D gene uncertain. V gave up 6 bases and J gave up 0 bases, with 9 bases separating them. This CDR3 comprises 15 residues. In germline, CDR1 is MNHNY, CDR2 SVGAGI (reference sequence).